The present T cell receptor beta chain was sequenced within a study of preoperative IRX-2 immunotherapy in early breast cancer. Specified treatment: preoperative locoregional IRX-2 cytokine immunotherapy. Samples came from a phase Ib trial of preoperative locoregional IRX-2 cytokine immunotherapy. This CDR3 is 14 amino acids long. V lost 0 bases and J 8 bases, leaving 10 bases between the germline ends. The germline V gene has CDR1 SGHAT and CDR2 FQNNGV. Profiling relied on immunoSEQ multiplex PCR, and the TCRdb table lists in-frame clones only, not all of them. The repertoire consists of 60,000 or so clones, with approximately 93% occurring once and the leading ten covering around 1.7%.

The chain couples TRBV11-2 to TRBJ1-4; D gene uncertain. The origin of this receptor is a human donor with breast cancer. This material was collected from a patient treated with IRX-2 immunotherapy. CDR3 sequence: CASSLERVGEKLFF. The CDR3 DNA is TGTGCCAGCAGCTTAGAAAGGGTTGGCGAAAAACTGTTTTTT.